This TCR beta chain was retrieved from a study of cytomegalovirus exposure and HLA in healthy donors (TCRdb year 2017). Looking at the study overall: According to a later analysis, one platform produced both the roughly 120 validation repertoires and the 730 or so repertoires of the first cohort. The aim of the study was to test whether cataloging public T cell receptors could identify signatures of past pathogen exposure. High-throughput TCR immunosequencing, statistical association of individual TCRs with disease status, and machine learning were combined to predict cytomegalovirus infection status. Along with the approximately 700-subject first cohort, a separate validation cohort of over a hundred different subjects was used.

Donors formed part of the validation cohort, which comprised 120 subjects and was distinct from the first cohort of 666 subjects. Summary of the overall study and its limitations: Three of the identified cytomegalovirus-associated TCR beta chains were confirmed in vitro to be specific for cytomegalovirus antigens. While some public TCRs were present in many individuals, most TCR sequences turned up only very rarely across donors. A total of fewer than 200 TCR beta chains were listed by the study as associated with cytomegalovirus. In a later analysis, TCRs clustered in the first cohort were found to also tend to co-occur in the roughly 120 validation repertoires, with 90% to 95% of cluster scores above 0. The classifier was reported to diagnose cytomegalovirus status with high specificity and sensitivity in both the original and validation cohorts. All 120 or so repertoires were used to score co-occurrence in the validation cohort in a later analysis, because that analysis had no HLA typing for the cohort. It was suggested by the authors that the approach could potentially be generalized to other disease states and immunological phenotypes.

Taken from cysteine to phenylalanine, the CDR3 has 17 residues. Left in the record is the CDR3 DNA by itself, 51 bases read in frame from the first base. V lost 6 bases and J lost 4 bases, and the count of bases not matched to a germline gene is 11. CDR1 and CDR2 (ENHRY, SYGVKD) derive from the germline V gene. In regard to this clone: It lacks a known antigen. Base qualities are not recorded, but no much larger clone differs from it by a single base.

The library was prepared using the immunoSEQ multiplex PCR assay. The paper's data handling went like this. A statistical classification framework was built for diagnosing cytomegalovirus status from the catalog of TCR beta chain sequences. Drawn from immuneACCESS, this table holds only the in-frame rearrangements with V and J called that TCRdb kept. Clones are partly lost; checked studies trace under half to an unresolved V gene and leave the rest unexplained. V, J and clone size derive from that table, while D and trimming were established from the DNA sequence. The sample yields 50,000 or so clones; 75% to 95% were counted once. The ten largest clones add up to around 2.2% of the sample.

The sample was PBMCs. The receptor's source is a woman aged 25 to 39 in good health and CMV-seronegative. The sequence is built from TRBV10-3 and TRBJ2-3; 12 bases in between match TRBD2. Here the CDR3 is given as CAIRGGLAGSGADTQYF. The bases read TGTGCCATCAGGGGTGGACTAGCGGGAAGTGGCGCAGATACGCAGTATTTT.